Listed below are T cell receptor beta chains from one sample, sequenced in a study of T cell repertoires in cytomegalovirus infection. TCRdb recomputed calls from the reads with MiXCR, one row per CDR3 protein. The data contain about 770,000 distinct CDR3 sequences, about 27% of them seen just once; the ten biggest clones take up roughly 14%. Their antigens remain unidentified. The starting material was cultured CD8+ T cells from PBMCs, obtained from culture after CMV antigen stimulation. The source of these receptors is a human donor in good health (CMV status not recorded). Some clones in this sample may be carry-over from other donors' samples. Both conserved end residues are part of each CDR3. A D gene is named only where the DNA matches it firmly. Where a row states a size, it is once, few, many or the class of an expanded clone; other rows omit it.

TGTGCCAGCAGTACGAAATCCGACGGCACTGAAGCTTTCTTT | CASSTKSDGTEAFF | . | TRBV6-5 | 14 | . | TRBJ1-1
TGTGCCAGCAGTTTAAGGCCGCTAGGCAATGAGCAGTTCTTC | CASSLRPLGNEQFF | . | TRBV27 | 14 | few | TRBJ2-1
TGTGCCAGCAGCGGACATGGGGTGGAGACCCAGTACTTC | CASSGHGVETQYF | . | TRBV13 | 13 | . | TRBJ2-5
TGTGCCAGCAGTTCTCGGGACGAGGGGGCTGAAGCTTTCTTT | CASSSRDEGAEAFF | . | TRBV12-3/TRBV12-4 | 14 | many | TRBJ1-1
TGTGCCAGCAGCCCCTTTGACGGGGTTGAAGCTTTCTTT | CASSPFDGVEAFF | . | TRBV7-6 | 13 | few | TRBJ1-1
TGTGCCAGCAGCTTGGGAGGGGGCGAGCGTGGAAACACCATATATTTT | CASSLGGGERGNTIYF | TRBD1 | TRBV5-4 | 16 | . | TRBJ1-3
TGTGCCAGCAGCTCACCTATGGGACTAGCGGGGGGTATCTACAATGAGCAGTTCTTC | CASSSPMGLAGGIYNEQFF | TRBD2 | TRBV7-6 | 19 | . | TRBJ2-1
TGTGCCAGCAGTACCTCAGGGTGGGCTTTCTTT | CASSTSGWAFF | . | TRBV28 | 11 | few | TRBJ1-1
TGTGCCAGTAGTACAGGGATAGCGGCTACCAAAAACATTCAGTACTTC | CASSTGIAATKNIQYF | . | TRBV19 | 16 | many | TRBJ2-4
TGTGCCAGCAGCTTCGGACTAGCTGAGAACACCGGGGAGCTGTTTTTT | CASSFGLAENTGELFF | TRBD2 | TRBV7-2 | 16 | many | TRBJ2-2
TGTGCCAGCAGTTACGGGGAGGGAGAAAAACTGTTTTTT | CASSYGEGEKLFF | . | TRBV6-5 | 13 | . | TRBJ1-4
TGTGCCAGCAGCTTAGCTAGGCTGGTGGACGCAGCAGGGAGCGACACCTTC | CASSLARLVDAAGSDTF | . | TRBV7-9 | 17 | . | TRBJ1-2
TGCAGTGCTAGACAGGGACAGGGATCGTCGAGCGAAAAACTGTTTTTT | CSARQGQGSSSEKLFF | TRBD1 | TRBV20-1 | 16 | . | TRBJ1-4
TGTGCCAGCAGCTACCGGGACAGTTTCTACGAGCAGTACTTC | CASSYRDSFYEQYF | TRBD1 | TRBV5-6 | 14 | . | TRBJ2-7
TGTGCCAGCAGTTACGGCCCTAGCGGGGGGGCTCCATACAATGAGCAGTTCTTC | CASSYGPSGGAPYNEQFF | TRBD2 | TRBV6-8 | 18 | . | TRBJ2-1
TGTGCCAGCAGCGTAGTTGGGAAGAACACTGAAGCTTTCTTT | CASSVVGKNTEAFF | . | TRBV9 | 14 | . | TRBJ1-1
TGTGCCAGCAGTTACTCGCCCGGGGCCGGAAACACCATATATTTT | CASSYSPGAGNTIYF | . | TRBV6-5 | 15 | . | TRBJ1-3
TGTGCCAGCAGCCAAGATCAGGGCAGATACAACTATGGCTACACCTTC | CASSQDQGRYNYGYTF | . | TRBV4-2 | 16 | few | TRBJ1-2
TGCAGTGCTAGAGCCTTCGTGCCTCGGGCTACCGGGTCCTCCTACAATGAGCAGTTCTTC | CSARAFVPRATGSSYNEQFF | . | TRBV20-1 | 20 | few | TRBJ2-1
TGTGCCAGCAGTTATCGGGGACGCGGGGGGCGTAAAGAGACCCAGTACTTC | CASSYRGRGGRKETQYF | TRBD2 | TRBV6-8 | 17 | . | TRBJ2-5
TGTGCCAGCTCGGAGGGGACGGGGAAGAATCAGCCCCAGCATTTT | CASSEGTGKNQPQHF | . | TRBV27 | 15 | few | TRBJ1-5
TGTGCCAGCAGCTTAACCAGCTATGGCTACACCTTC | CASSLTSYGYTF | . | TRBV7-9 | 12 | . | TRBJ1-2
TGTGCCAGCAGCGTAGTCACAGGGAATAGCAATCAGCCCCAGCATTTT | CASSVVTGNSNQPQHF | . | TRBV6-1 | 16 | . | TRBJ1-5
TGCAGCGCTGGGGAAGGCGTACCGGTCGGCTACACCTTC | CSAGEGVPVGYTF | . | TRBV29-1 | 13 | . | TRBJ1-2
TGTGCCAGCAGCTCCCCGACGACTAGCACAGATACGCAGTATTTT | CASSSPTTSTDTQYF | . | TRBV7-2 | 15 | many | TRBJ2-3
TGTGCCAGTAGTATACAGGGGGCGCGAAGTGGCTACACCTTC | CASSIQGARSGYTF | TRBD1 | TRBV19 | 14 | few | TRBJ1-2
TGTGCCAGCACCCAGGGTTCGAACACTGAAGCTTTCTTT | CASTQGSNTEAFF | . | TRBV5-4 | 13 | few | TRBJ1-1
TGTGCCAGCAGCTTAAGCGGGGGGCCGCAAGAGACCCAGTACTTC | CASSLSGGPQETQYF | TRBD2 | TRBV7-2 | 15 | many | TRBJ2-5
TGTGCCAGCAGCTTATCCGAGACAATGAACACTGAAGCTTTCTTT | CASSLSETMNTEAFF | . | TRBV7-6 | 15 | . | TRBJ1-1
TGTGCCAGCAGCTTACCCCGGACAGGCCGACCAGAAGGTGGCTACACCTTC | CASSLPRTGRPEGGYTF | TRBD1 | TRBV7-8 | 17 | many | TRBJ1-2
TGTGCCAGCAGCTTAGACAGTGGGGATCAAGCTTTCTTT | CASSLDSGDQAFF | . | TRBV7-9 | 13 | . | TRBJ1-1
TGCGCCAGCGCGCAGAGTTCTCTCCTGAACACTGAAGCTTTCTTT | CASAQSSLLNTEAFF | . | TRBV5-1 | 15 | . | TRBJ1-1
TGTGCCAGCAGCGTAGCGGGGGGGACCACCGGGGAGCTGTTTTTT | CASSVAGGTTGELFF | TRBD2 | TRBV9 | 15 | few | TRBJ2-2
TGTGCCAGCAGCTCCTCACAGGGACCTTACTATGGCTACACCTTC | CASSSSQGPYYGYTF | . | TRBV11-2 | 15 | many | TRBJ1-2
TGTGCCAGCACCAAGTCGGGGAGACAGGGAATTCCCGACAAAAACATTCAGTACTTC | CASTKSGRQGIPDKNIQYF | TRBD1 | TRBV6-1 | 19 | . | TRBJ2-4
TGCAGTGCTAGAGTCTTTCTAGCGGGGGGTAGCACAGATACGCAGTATTTT | CSARVFLAGGSTDTQYF | TRBD2 | TRBV20-1 | 17 | few | TRBJ2-3
TGCAGCGCCCAAGCCGACAGCTCCTACAATGAGCAGTTCTTC | CSAQADSSYNEQFF | . | TRBV29-1 | 14 | few | TRBJ2-1
TGTGCCAGCCTAGGGAGGGCGAACACCGGGGAGCTGTTTTTT | CASLGRANTGELFF | TRBD2 | TRBV7-9 | 14 | . | TRBJ2-2
TGTGCCAGCAGCCCCGGGACCGACTACCTTCACACCTTC | CASSPGTDYLHTF | . | TRBV12-3/TRBV12-4 | 13 | few | TRBJ1-2
TGTGCCAGCAGTTTAGAGGGGACCGGTTGGTACAATGAGCAGTTCTTC | CASSLEGTGWYNEQFF | . | TRBV28 | 16 | . | TRBJ2-1
TGTGCCAGCTGGAAGGAGTTGAACACTGAAGCTTTCTTT | CASWKELNTEAFF | . | TRBV27 | 13 | few | TRBJ1-1
TGCAGTGCTAGTTGGCTAGCGGGTGACGGGGAGACCCAGTACTTC | CSASWLAGDGETQYF | TRBD2 | TRBV20-1 | 15 | . | TRBJ2-5
TGTGCCAGCAGCTTATCCCCCAATGAGCAGTTCTTC | CASSLSPNEQFF | . | TRBV7-9 | 12 | many | TRBJ2-1
TGTGCCAGCAGTTACCCCAAGGCAGTTATCTCTGGGGCCAACGTCCTGACTTTC | CASSYPKAVISGANVLTF | . | TRBV6-2/TRBV6-3 | 18 | . | TRBJ2-6
TGTGCCAGCAGTGCGAGGGATGAGGCTAATGAAAAACTGTTTTTT | CASSARDEANEKLFF | . | TRBV25-1 | 15 | few | TRBJ1-4
TGTGCCAGCAGCTCTGGGGGGACAAACAATGAGCAGTTCTTC | CASSSGGTNNEQFF | . | TRBV9 | 14 | . | TRBJ2-1
TGTGCCATCAGTGAGTCGAAAGGAGACAGGTCCTATGGCTACACCTTC | CAISESKGDRSYGYTF | . | TRBV10-3 | 16 | . | TRBJ1-2
TGTGCCAGCAGCTTACTGGAGAACAGGGGAATCAATGAGCAGTTCTTC | CASSLLENRGINEQFF | TRBD1 | TRBV7-6 | 16 | . | TRBJ2-1
TGTGCCAGCAGTTTAGGGGAGCAGAGCAGGGAGACCCAGTACTTC | CASSLGEQSRETQYF | . | TRBV27 | 15 | . | TRBJ2-5
TGTGCCACCACTTGGGGGGAGAGCAATCAGCCCCAGCATTTT | CATTWGESNQPQHF | . | TRBV7-8 | 14 | . | TRBJ1-5
TGTGCCAGCAGGACTGATAGACAGGGACCCTCCTACAATGAGCAGTTCTTC | CASRTDRQGPSYNEQFF | TRBD1 | TRBV7-9 | 17 | . | TRBJ2-1
TGTGCCAGCAGAAAAGGACTAGCGGGGACCACAGATACGCAGTATTTT | CASRKGLAGTTDTQYF | TRBD2 | TRBV7-4 | 16 | few | TRBJ2-3
TGTGCCAGCAGCCAAGGGTTCGAGCAGTACTTC | CASSQGFEQYF | . | TRBV14 | 11 | many | TRBJ2-7
TGTGCCAGCAGCCGAAGCGGCAAGTCCGGGCACGAGCAGTACTTC | CASSRSGKSGHEQYF | . | TRBV7-9 | 15 | few | TRBJ2-7
TGTGCCAGCAGCCCGGACAGGTGGAATTCACCCCTCCACTTT | CASSPDRWNSPLHF | TRBD1 | TRBV7-2 | 14 | once | TRBJ1-6
TGCAGCGTTCACCGGGACGGTTCCTCTGGAAACACCATATATTTT | CSVHRDGSSGNTIYF | . | TRBV29-1 | 15 | few | TRBJ1-3